This entry lists 21 T cell receptor beta chains sequenced from one sample in a study of shared clonotypes between healthy human individuals. Assay used: immunoSEQ multiplex PCR; TCRdb lists only in-frame clones, some missing. The repertoire holds over 1.5 million clones, approximately 98% seen once, with 0.4% to 0.45% in the top ten. Material for sequencing was naive CD4+ T cells sorted from blood. Subset described: CD45RA+ positively selected. The receptors derive from a man aged 30 to 45 in good health.

The chain joins TRBV29-1 to TRBJ2-7; TRBD2 agrees at 8 bases. V gave up 4 bases and J gave up 6 bases; unmatched junction bases: 17. Looked up from germline, CDR1 is SQVTM and CDR2 is ANQGSEA. The CDR3 sequence is 16 residues long. CDR3 region: CSVGGLERAISSEQYF. In nucleotides, the CDR3 is TGCAGCGTTGGGGGACTAGAGAGGGCCATTTCGTCCGAGCAGTACTTC.

The V gene is TRBV25-1, the J gene TRBJ2-3, with D possibly TRBD2 on 6 matching bases. V gave up 6 bases and J gave up 4 bases, with 17 bases separating them. CDR1 and CDR2 (germline): MGHDK, SYGVNS. This CDR3 has 15 amino acids. The CDR3 loop is CASSHDSGGPDTQYF. The CDR3, as DNA: TGTGCCAGCAGCCACGACTCAGGAGGGCCAGATACGCAGTATTTT.

The V and J genes are TRBV15 and TRBJ2-7; 8 bases align to TRBD2. V gave up 0 bases and J gave up 7 bases; unmatched junction bases: 11. Per the germline V gene, CDR1 is LNHNV and CDR2 is YYDKDF (reference sequence). This CDR3 comprises 16 residues. This chain's CDR3 is CATSRDLTSVRGEQYF. The CDR3 DNA follows: TGTGCCACCAGCAGAGATCTGACTAGCGTTAGGGGGGAGCAGTACTTC. Full variable domain (rest looked up from reference TRBV15 and TRBJ2-7): DAMVIQNPRYQVTQFGKPVTLSCSQTLNHNVMYWYQQKSSQAPKLLFHYYDKDFNNEADTPDNFQSRRPNTSFCFLDIRSPGLGDTAMYLCATSRDLTSVRGEQYFGPGTRLTVT.

Only a few counts were recorded for this clone. This same CDR3 is encoded by further DNA sequences in the sample. The chain links TRBV7-2 to TRBJ1-3, with D unresolved. Germline loops: CDR1 SGHTA, CDR2 FQGNSA. Trimming took 5 bases from V and 2 from J, leaving 7 bases between them. The CDR3 is made up of 13 amino acids. CDR3 sequence reads: CASSPRAGNTIYF. The DNA for the CDR3 is TGTGCCAGCAGCCCTCGGGCTGGAAACACCATATATTTT.

This clone was detected a few times. The chain couples TRBV7-2 to TRBJ2-7; D ambiguous. Germline V gene sequence: CDR1 SGHTA, CDR2 FQGNSA. The CDR3 runs to 15 residues. Trimming shortened V by 0 bases and J by 3 bases, and 12 bases separated the two germline ends. CDR3 DNA: TGTGCCAGCAGCTTAGCCGCCGAGGTTGACTACGAGCAGTACTTC. Translated: CASSLAAEVDYEQYF.

The chain employs TRBV9 and TRBJ2-3; D ambiguous. CDR1 and CDR2 from the germline V gene are SGDLS and YYNGEE. V was pared by 2 bases and J by 2 bases, with 12 bases between. The CDR3 is 15 residues long. This CDR3 is CASSVTALFTDTQYF. The CDR3 DNA follows: TGTGCCAGCAGCGTTACAGCGCTCTTCACAGATACGCAGTATTTT.

The V gene is TRBV28, the J gene TRBJ2-3; D could derive from TRBD1 or TRBD2 (5 bases each). The V gene lost 3 bases and the J gene lost 6 bases, with 10 bases spanning the gap. Germline values: CDR1 MDHEN, CDR2 SYDVKM. The CDR3 is 13 residues long. CDR3 residues: CASSLDGTDTQYF. The CDR3 DNA reads TGTGCCAGCAGTTTGGATGGGACGGATACGCAGTATTTT.

The gene calls are TRBV9 and TRBJ2-5; possible D gene TRBD1, 7 bases. V lost 4 bases and J lost 5, with 18 bases in between. CDR1 SGDLS and CDR2 YYNGEE come from the germline V gene. This CDR3 comprises 15 residues. CDR3 region: CASSPRQGGQETQYF. The CDR3 bases are TGTGCCAGCAGCCCTAGACAGGGAGGTCAGGAGACCCAGTACTTC.

This chain connects TRBV11-2 to TRBJ1-1, with unresolved D. Germline V lookup: CDR1 SGHAT, CDR2 FQNNGV. The ends were cut back, 1 base at V and 4 bases at J, with 10 bases in the middle. The CDR3 extends over 14 amino acids. CDR3 sequence (DNA): TGTGCCAGCAGCTTAGCGGCCTTTGGCACTGAAGCTTTCTTT. Amino acids: CASSLAAFGTEAFF.

The chain combines TRBV5-4 with TRBJ2-3; tentative D call: TRBD2 (5 bases). The CDR3 length is 16 residues. V gave up 3 bases and J gave up 0 bases, with 14 bases separating them. Per the germline V gene, CDR1 is SGHNT and CDR2 is YYREEE (reference sequence). CDR3 sequence (DNA): TGTGCCAGCAGCTCGGGGTCGGGCTCTAGCACAGATACGCAGTATTTT. The encoded protein is CASSSGSGSSTDTQYF.

This chain links TRBV7-2 with TRBJ2-2, with D hard to call. Germline CDR1 SGHTA, CDR2 FQGNSA. This CDR3 contains 14 residues. V shed 5 bases and J shed 4 bases, with 11 bases lying between them. Here the CDR3 reads CASSLPWSTGELFF. The CDR3 DNA is TGTGCCAGCAGCCTCCCATGGTCCACCGGGGAGCTGTTTTTT.

The chain carries TRBV5-4 and TRBJ2-2, with 8 bases identical to TRBD1. J was trimmed by 3 bases and V by 4 bases; bases with no gene match: 5. The CDR3 contains 15 residues. The germline CDR1 and CDR2 sequences are SGHNT and YYREEE (reference sequence). CDR3 sequence reads: CASSADRADTGELFF. The CDR3 DNA is TGTGCCAGCAGCGCGGACAGGGCCGACACCGGGGAGCTGTTTTTT.

The chain is built from TRBV28 and TRBJ1-4; D gene ambiguous. The V and J ends lost 5 bases and 8 bases respectively, with 9 bases between them. The CDR3 extends over 12 amino acids. The germline V gene encodes CDR1 MDHEN and CDR2 SYDVKM. The CDR3 DNA reads TGTGCCAGCAGTATCGGCCCCGAAAAACTGTTTTTT. Translation gives CASSIGPEKLFF.

The chain couples TRBV7-2 to TRBJ1-1; D ambiguous. The germline V gene encodes CDR1 SGHTA and CDR2 FQGNSA. V was pared by 6 bases and J by 3 bases, with 8 bases between. This CDR3 comprises 12 residues. The CDR3 DNA sequence: TGTGCCAGCAGTAAGGGAGACACTGAAGCTTTCTTT. Its protein is CASSKGDTEAFF.

Concerning this clone: Other DNA sequences in this specimen translate into the identical CDR3. The rearrangement uses TRBV5-6 and TRBJ2-2; D remains unclear. Trimming took off 1 base at V and 5 bases at J, with 3 bases between the two ends. Per germline, CDR1 SGHDT and CDR2 YYEEEE. The CDR3 contains 12 residues. CDR3 residues: CASSLYTGELFF. CDR3 in DNA: TGTGCCAGCAGCTTGTATACCGGGGAGCTGTTTTTT. Together with reference TRBV5-6 and TRBJ2-2, the CDR3 gives the full variable domain: DAGVTQSPTHLIKTRGQQVTLRCSPKSGHDTVSWYQQALGQGPQFIFQYYEEEERQRGNFPDRFSGHQFPNYSSELNVNALLLGDSALYLCASSLYTGELFFGEGSRLTVL.

This chain links TRBV27 with TRBJ2-7; TRBD2 matches 10 bases. This CDR3 spans 17 amino acids. The trim removed 4 bases at V and 4 bases at J, leaving 13 bases unmatched. CDR1 MNHEY and CDR2 SMNVEV come from the germline V gene (reference sequence). The CDR3 protein is CASSSPSLAGVHYEQYF. The CDR3 region has the DNA TGTGCCAGCAGTTCCCCCTCCCTAGCGGGAGTCCATTACGAGCAGTACTTC.

This clone has only one observation. This chain connects TRBV5-4 to TRBJ1-2; perhaps TRBD1 as D (5 bases). The length of the CDR3 is 14 residues. Germline-derived CDR1 and CDR2 are SGHNT and YYREEE (reference sequence). V was pared by 2 bases and J by 7 bases, with 15 bases between. The CDR3 is CASSFRGLRGGYTF. In nucleotides, the CDR3 is TGTGCCAGCAGCTTTCGGGGCTTGAGAGGTGGCTACACCTTC.

Concerning this clone itself: Germline and junction disagree at one end, which may indicate a read error. The same CDR3 also results from other DNA sequences found in this sample. V is TRBV18 and J is TRBJ2-2; the D is unclear. The germline V gene has CDR1 KGHSH and CDR2 LQKENI. This CDR3 is 13 amino acids long. This chain's CDR3 is CASSPPNTGELFF. The CDR3 DNA reads TGTGCCAGCTCGCCACCGAACACCGGGGAGCTGTTTTTT.

CDR3 nucleotide sequence: TGTGCCAGCAGCCTATTCCCCCTCATGCGGACCCAGTACTTC. This translates into CASSLFPLMRTQYF. The J gene is TRBJ2-5, the V gene TRBV7-9; no firm D call. Deletions cut 5 bases from V and 7 bases from J, with 17 bases between. The CDR3 has 14 residues. Germline CDR1 is SEHNR and CDR2 is FQNEAQ (reference sequence). The variable domain in full, completed from reference TRBV7-9 and TRBJ2-5, reads DTGVSQNPRHKITKRGQNVTFRCDPISEHNRLYWYRQTLGQGPEFLTYFQNEAQLEKSRLLSDRFSAERPKGSFSTLEIQRTEQGDSAMYLCASSLFPLMRTQYFGPGTRLLVL.

The V gene is TRBV5-1, the J gene TRBJ2-5, with D hard to call. V lost 1 base and J 2 bases, leaving 12 bases between the germline ends. Germline CDR1 is SGHRS and CDR2 is YFSETQ. This CDR3 region has 15 residues. The CDR3 region has the DNA TGCGCCAGCAGCTTGATCCCCGGATTACAAGAGACCCAGTACTTC. Its protein is CASSLIPGLQETQYF.

The DNA of the CDR3 is TGTGCCAGCTCACCAAGTACCCCGGGAGGGCCCTCCTACGAGCAGTACTTC. It translates to CASSPSTPGGPSYEQYF. The chain combines TRBV18 with TRBJ2-7; TRBD2 aligns across 8 bases. With 2 bases clipped from V and 0 bases from J, the junction kept 9 bases outside the gene matches. The germline V gene has CDR1 KGHSH and CDR2 LQKENI. The CDR3 sequence is 17 residues long.